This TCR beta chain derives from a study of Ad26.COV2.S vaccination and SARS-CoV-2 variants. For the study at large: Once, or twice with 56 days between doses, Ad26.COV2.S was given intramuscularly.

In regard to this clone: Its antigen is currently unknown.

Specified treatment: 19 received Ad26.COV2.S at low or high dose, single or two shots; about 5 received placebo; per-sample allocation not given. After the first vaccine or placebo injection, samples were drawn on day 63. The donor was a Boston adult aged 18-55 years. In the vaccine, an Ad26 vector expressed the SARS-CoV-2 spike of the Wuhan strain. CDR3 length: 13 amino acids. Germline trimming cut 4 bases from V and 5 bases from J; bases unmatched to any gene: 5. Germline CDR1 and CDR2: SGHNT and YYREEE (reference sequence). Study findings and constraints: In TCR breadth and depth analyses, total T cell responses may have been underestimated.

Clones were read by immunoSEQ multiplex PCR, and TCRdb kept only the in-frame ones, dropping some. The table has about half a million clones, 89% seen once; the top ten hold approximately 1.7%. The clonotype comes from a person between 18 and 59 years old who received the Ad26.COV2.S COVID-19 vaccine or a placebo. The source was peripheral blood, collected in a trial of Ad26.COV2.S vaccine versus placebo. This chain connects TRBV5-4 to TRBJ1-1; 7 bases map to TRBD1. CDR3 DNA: TGTGCCAGCAGCGGACAGGTGATGACTGAAGCTTTCTTT. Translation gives CASSGQVMTEAFF.